This TCR beta chain was profiled in a study of human thymus T cells. Whole-study results and caveats: Among thymic and blood repertoires, usage of V and J genes appeared biased. A high degree of thymic repertoire overlap among unrelated individuals was reported in related research.

Thymus pieces cut out during corrective heart surgery were the tissue that was used. Serving as donors were healthy Finnish infants, each of whom was having open corrective surgery for congenital heart defects. Germline V lookup: CDR1 MNHNS, CDR2 SASEGT. V dropped 10 bases and J dropped 2; count of bases not matched to a gene: 6. The CDR3 has 13 residues. Measured with immunoSEQ multiplex PCR; TCRdb has only the in-frame clones, and not every one. The table shows about 130,000 clones, with approximately 96% occurring only once. This clone was detected once. What it binds is unknown. This TCR came from a boy under three years old with a congenital heart defect but otherwise immunologically healthy. The chain joins TRBV6-1 to TRBJ2-3, with 7 bases that match TRBD2. The sequenced sample was thymus tissue. The CDR3 protein is CATRRGTTDTQYF. CDR3 nucleotides: TGTGCCACCAGGCGGGGGACCACAGATACGCAGTATTTT.